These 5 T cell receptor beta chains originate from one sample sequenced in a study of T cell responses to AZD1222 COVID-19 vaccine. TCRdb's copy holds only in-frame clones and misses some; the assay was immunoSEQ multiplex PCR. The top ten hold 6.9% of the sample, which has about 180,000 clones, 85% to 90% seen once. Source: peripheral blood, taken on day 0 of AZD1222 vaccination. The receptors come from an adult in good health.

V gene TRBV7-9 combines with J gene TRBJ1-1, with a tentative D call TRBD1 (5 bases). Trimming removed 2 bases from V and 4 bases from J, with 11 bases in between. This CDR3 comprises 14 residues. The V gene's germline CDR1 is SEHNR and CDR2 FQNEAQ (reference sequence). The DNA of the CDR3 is TGTGCCAGCAGCTTACGACGGGGCGGCACTGAAGCTTTCTTT. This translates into CASSLRRGGTEAFF.

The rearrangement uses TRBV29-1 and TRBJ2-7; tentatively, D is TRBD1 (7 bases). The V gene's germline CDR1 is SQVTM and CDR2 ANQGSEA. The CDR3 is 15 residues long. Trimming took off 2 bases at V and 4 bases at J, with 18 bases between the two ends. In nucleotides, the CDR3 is TGCAGCGTTGAAAGGACCCAGGGGGGCGCGTACGAGCAGTACTTC. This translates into CSVERTQGGAYEQYF.

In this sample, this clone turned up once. DNA for the CDR3: TGCGCCAGCAGATCCGGGACAGGGGGTTACGAGCAGTACTTC. Translating gives CASRSGTGGYEQYF. This sequence joins TRBV5-1 and TRBJ2-7, with 11 bases identical to TRBD1. The CDR3 has 14 residues. The ends lost 5 bases at V and 4 bases at J; junction bases unmatched: 5. Germline V gene lookup returns CDR1 SGHRS and CDR2 YFSETQ.

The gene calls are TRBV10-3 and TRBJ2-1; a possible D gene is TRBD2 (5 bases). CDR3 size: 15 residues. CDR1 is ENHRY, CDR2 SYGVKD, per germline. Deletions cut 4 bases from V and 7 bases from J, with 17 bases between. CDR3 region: CAISAEDLGGNEQFF. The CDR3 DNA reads TGTGCCATCAGTGCCGAGGACCTGGGCGGGAATGAGCAGTTCTTC.

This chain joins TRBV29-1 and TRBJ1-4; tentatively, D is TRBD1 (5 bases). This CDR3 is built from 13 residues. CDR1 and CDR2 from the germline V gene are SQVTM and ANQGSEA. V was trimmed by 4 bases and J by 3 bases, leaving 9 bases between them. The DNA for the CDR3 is TGCAGCGTTGGACGGGGCCCTAATGAAAAACTGTTTTTT. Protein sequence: CSVGRGPNEKLFF.